This TCR beta chain came from a study of OX40 agonist ivuxolimab in advanced cancers. Study context: Three individuals attained partial responses, comprising one hepatocellular carcinoma case and two cutaneous melanoma cases.

TCRdb's table, derived via immunoSEQ multiplex PCR, lists solely in-frame clones and lacks some. The sample has tens of thousands of clones; over 75% are singletons. The CDR3 consists of 15 residues. Germline CDR1 MRHNA, CDR2 SNTAGT. V dropped 0 bases and J dropped 7; count of bases not matched to a gene: 1. The genes are TRBV6-4 and TRBJ1-6; 9 bases line up with TRBD1. Here the sequenced sample was CD4+ or CD8+ T cells sorted from blood, taken in a trial of the OX40 agonist ivuxolimab. The sequence derives from an adult with an advanced solid tumor such as melanoma, head and neck, liver or kidney cancer. The CDR3 here is CASSDSTGGNSPLHF. In DNA form, the CDR3 reads TGTGCCAGCAGTGACTCGACAGGGGGAAATTCACCCCTCCACTTT.